The 20 T cell receptor beta chains below all came from one sample that was sequenced in a study of cytomegalovirus exposure and HLA in healthy donors. PCR was performed using 60 Vbeta and 13 Jbeta primers. The repertoire was sequenced with immunoSEQ multiplex PCR; TCRdb's copy has only in-frame clones and lacks some. The sample has 150,000 to 200,000 clones; over 75% are singletons. The material sequenced was PBMCs. The receptors were gathered from a woman in her forties or fifties in good health and CMV-seropositive.

V and J are TRBV28 and TRBJ1-2; maybe TRBD1 (6 bases). CDR1 is MDHEN and CDR2 is SYDVKM in the germline V gene. With 8 bases removed from V and 6 bases from J, the gap between germline ends came to 13 bases. The CDR3 runs to 12 residues. The CDR3, as DNA: TGTGCCAGCCGGGACACCTCCAATGGCTACACCTTC. Translation: CASRDTSNGYTF.

This clone was counted a few times. This chain connects TRBV28 to TRBJ1-2; no reliable D call. The ends were cut back, 2 bases at V and 6 bases at J, with 13 bases in the middle. The V gene's germline CDR1 is MDHEN and CDR2 SYDVKM. The CDR3 loop spans 14 amino acids. The DNA of the CDR3 is TGTGCCAGCAGTTTAAATTTCCTCCCGGATGGCTACACCTTC. Translation: CASSLNFLPDGYTF.

The chain joins TRBV19 to TRBJ2-5; 11 bases are a match to TRBD1. Germline CDR1 is LNHDA and CDR2 is SQIVND (reference sequence). This CDR3 has 16 residues. J lost 4 bases, V lost 1 base, and 5 bases had no gene match. The CDR3 DNA is TGTGCCAGTAGTATAGGCCGGACAGGGGGCGTAGAGACCCAGTACTTC. Translating it yields CASSIGRTGGVETQYF.

CDR3 sequence reads: CASSDREMNGYTF. As DNA, the CDR3 is TGTGCCAGCTCGGACAGGGAAATGAATGGCTACACCTTC. This rearrangement joins TRBV27 to TRBJ1-2; 8 bases match TRBD1. J gave up 6 bases and V 8 bases, and 8 bases lay outside the gene matches. This CDR3 comprises 13 residues. Germline CDR1 reads MNHEY; CDR2 reads SMNVEV (reference sequence).

The gene calls are TRBV6-1 and TRBJ2-2; D is unclear. In germline, CDR1 is MNHNS, CDR2 SASEGT. CDR3 length: 15 amino acids. V lost 0 bases and J 1 base, leaving 6 bases between the germline ends. CDR3 DNA: TGTGCCAGCAGTGAAGCTCGCGGGAACACCGGGGAGCTGTTTTTT. Translation: CASSEARGNTGELFF.

The J gene is TRBJ1-6, the V gene TRBV7-2, with a tentative D call TRBD1 (6 bases). Germline V CDR1 and CDR2: SGHTA, FQGNSA. This CDR3 is 15 amino acids long. Trimming stripped 2 bases from V and 7 bases from J, with 12 bases between. The CDR3 is CASSLMDSTNSPLHF. The CDR3 nucleotides are TGTGCCAGCAGCTTAATGGACAGCACCAATTCACCCCTCCACTTT.

In this sample, this clone turned up once. V usage is TRBV13 and J usage is TRBJ2-1; D might be TRBD2 (5 bases). Germline values: CDR1 PRHDT, CDR2 FYEKMQ (reference sequence). V lost 0 bases, J lost 14 bases, and 14 bases lay in between. The CDR3 has 13 residues. The CDR3: CASSLGTTRVEFF. The CDR3 DNA sequence: TGTGCCAGCAGCTTAGGGACCACTAGGGTTGAGTTCTTC.

CDR3 sequence reads: CASSGQMNTEAFF. CDR3 DNA sequence: TGTGCCAGCAGTGGGCAAATGAACACTGAAGCTTTCTTT. This chain joins TRBV2 and TRBJ1-1; D is unresolved. The CDR3 is made up of 13 amino acids. Germline V lookup: CDR1 SNHLY, CDR2 FYNNEI. The ends were cut back, 4 bases at V and 0 bases at J, with 6 bases in the middle.

The V and J genes are TRBV11-2 and TRBJ2-7, with 12 bases aligning to TRBD2. This CDR3 is built from 18 residues. V was clipped by 1 base and J by 0 bases; unmatched bases: 7. Germline V lookup: CDR1 SGHAT, CDR2 FQNNGV. The CDR3, as DNA: TGTGCCAGCAGCTTAGTGACTAGCGGGGGCCCTAGCTCCTACGAGCAGTACTTC. It yields the protein CASSLVTSGGPSSYEQYF.

The V call is TRBV9, the J call TRBJ1-4, with unresolved D. The CDR3 loop spans 14 amino acids. From germline, CDR1 is SGDLS and CDR2 YYNGEE. With 0 bases removed from V and 9 bases from J, the gap between germline ends came to 12 bases. The CDR3: CASSVGETSKKLFF. In DNA, the CDR3 is TGTGCCAGCAGCGTAGGAGAGACATCCAAAAAACTGTTTTTT.

V and J are TRBV7-2 and TRBJ1-1; D gene unclear. The CDR3 is 13 amino acids. Trimming left V 6 bases short and J 5 bases short, with 13 bases between. From germline, CDR1 is SGHTA and CDR2 FQGNSA. CDR3 nucleotide sequence: TGTGCCAGCAGTCTAGGCCGGAGGACTGAAGCTTTCTTT. Its protein product is CASSLGRRTEAFF.

J is TRBJ2-6 and V is TRBV11-2, with D unresolved. Germline CDR1 reads SGHAT; CDR2 reads FQNNGV. The V end was cut by 5 bases, the J end by 1 base, with 9 bases between. The CDR3 runs 15 residues. In DNA form, the CDR3 reads TGTGCCAGCAGCCCCGGTTCTTCTGGGGCCAACGTCCTGACTTTC. As protein: CASSPGSSGANVLTF.

The chain carries TRBV28 and TRBJ2-3, with 8 nucleotides matching TRBD1. Per the germline V gene, CDR1 is MDHEN and CDR2 is SYDVKM. With 6 bases clipped from V and 7 bases from J, the junction kept 12 bases outside the gene matches. CDR3 size: 15 residues. CDR3 nucleotides: TGTGCCAGCAGCACCCGTTGGGGGACAGGATATACGCAGTATTTT. Its protein product is CASSTRWGTGYTQYF.

CDR3 in amino acids: CASSPRLATGELFF. DNA of the CDR3: TGCGCCAGCAGCCCGCGACTTGCTACCGGGGAGCTGTTTTTT. This rearrangement joins TRBV4-1 to TRBJ2-2; D gene ambiguous. CDR3 length equals 14 residues. Per the germline V gene, CDR1 is MGHRA and CDR2 is YSYEKL. Trimming removed 4 bases from V and 5 bases from J, with 11 bases in between.

This clone has only a few counts. This chain connects TRBV4-1 to TRBJ1-4; no reliable D call. Germline V gene sequence: CDR1 MGHRA, CDR2 YSYEKL. The ends were cut back, 4 bases at V and 4 bases at J, with 13 bases in the middle. CDR3 size: 15 residues. The DNA of the CDR3 is TGCGCCAGCAGCCCGGAGGAGGTGGTTAATGAAAAACTGTTTTTT. Amino acid sequence: CASSPEEVVNEKLFF.

The V call is TRBV7-6, the J call TRBJ2-7; 8 bases line up with TRBD1. V was pared by 6 bases and J by 4 bases, with 17 bases of the junction left unmatched. The CDR3 contains 17 residues. The germline CDR1 and CDR2 sequences are SGHVS and FNYEAQ. CDR3 residues: CASRLRKAGTGAYEQYF. The CDR3 region has the DNA TGTGCCAGCAGACTTCGTAAGGCCGGGACAGGAGCTTACGAGCAGTACTTC.

This chain links TRBV19 with TRBJ1-1; D unclear. Germline V lookup: CDR1 LNHDA, CDR2 SQIVND (reference sequence). The V gene lost 0 bases and the J gene lost 5 bases, with 28 bases spanning the gap. The CDR3 consists of 20 residues. CDR3 region: CASSIDQIWYGLSSSTEAFF. CDR3 in DNA: TGTGCCAGTAGTATAGATCAGATTTGGTATGGGCTAAGCTCGTCTACTGAAGCTTTCTTT.

V usage is TRBV2 and J usage is TRBJ2-1, with 9 bases that match TRBD1. The CDR3 runs to 14 residues. The germline CDR1 and CDR2 sequences are SNHLY and FYNNEI. V lost 6 bases and J lost 4; bases outside the gene matches: 4. CDR3 region: CASRKGQGYNEQFF. In DNA form, the CDR3 reads TGTGCCAGCAGGAAAGGACAGGGGTACAATGAGCAGTTCTTC.

J is TRBJ2-7 and V is TRBV30, with D possibly being TRBD1 (6 bases). The germline gives CDR1 GTSNPN, CDR2 SVGIG (reference sequence). V gave up 2 bases and J gave up 3 bases, with 11 bases separating them. The CDR3 extends over 13 amino acids. In nucleotides, the CDR3 is TGTGCCTGGAGTAAGGGGGTTGGCTACGAGCAGTACTTC. Protein: CAWSKGVGYEQYF.

The chain combines TRBV7-8 with TRBJ2-2; 11 bases fit TRBD1. Trimming at V came to 5 bases and at J to 6 bases, leaving 5 bases not matched to a gene. The CDR3 spans 15 residues. Germline CDR1 is SGHVS and CDR2 is FQNEAQ. In DNA form, the CDR3 reads TGTGCCAGCAGCCCCGTGGGACAGGGGGCCGGGGAGCTGTTTTTT. The encoded protein is CASSPVGQGAGELFF.